A selection of T cell receptor beta chains follows, all from one sample in a study of a mutant IDH1 vaccine in newly diagnosed glioma. These receptors have no known antigen. Method: immunoSEQ multiplex PCR; TCRdb's copy keeps in-frame clones and lacks some. The sample yields approximately 45,000 clones, about 91% seen once. The sequenced sample was PBMCs, obtained from a glioma patient whose treatment included an IDH1 peptide vaccine. These receptors were taken from a man aged 45-65 years with glioma. The CDR3 runs from the conserved cysteine through the conserved F or W. A D gene is named only where the DNA matches it firmly. Clone size is shown for a subset of rows, as once, few, many or a class of expanded clone.

size,D,V,J,DNA,CDR3
-,-,TRBV7-7,TRBJ2-1,TGTGCTAGCAGCTTAGGACCGAACAATGAGCAGTTCTTC,CASSLGPNNEQFF
once,-,TRBV4-1,TRBJ1-1,TGCGCCAGCAGGTACAGGGCGAGCAACACTGAAGCTTTCTTT,CASRYRASNTEAFF
-,-,TRBV29-1,TRBJ2-7,TGCAGCGTCCAGACAGCTTACGAGCAGTACTTC,CSVQTAYEQYF
-,TRBD1,TRBV28,TRBJ2-7,TGTGCCAGCAGTATAGAGCAGGGGGTAGGATACGAGCAGTACTTC,CASSIEQGVGYEQYF
-,TRBD2,TRBV9,TRBJ2-5,TGTGCCAGCAGCGTAGGCCCCAGGCGGGGGGAACAAGAGACCCAGTACTTC,CASSVGPRRGEQETQYF
once,TRBD1,TRBV23-1,TRBJ1-4,TGCGCCAGCAGTCCGACAGGGGGAAATGCGGAAAAACTGTTTTTT,CASSPTGGNAEKLFF
once,-,TRBV21-1,TRBJ1-5,TGTGCCAGCAGCAAAGTGGACAGGGGCAATCAGCCCCAGCATTTT,CASSKVDRGNQPQHF
-,TRBD1,TRBV29-1,TRBJ1-3,TGCAGCGTTAGGACAGGGCAATACTCTGGAAACACCATATATTTT,CSVRTGQYSGNTIYF
once,TRBD1,TRBV6-6,TRBJ1-2,TGTGCCAGCGGGGCCTTGACAGGGAACTATGGCTACACCTTC,CASGALTGNYGYTF
-,-,TRBV7-9,TRBJ1-4,TGTGCCAGCAGCTTTGCAACTAATGAAAAACTGTTTTTT,CASSFATNEKLFF
once,TRBD2,TRBV5-6,TRBJ2-3,TGTGCCAGCAGCTTTAGAGGGAGGGCCCGGGATACGCAGTATTTT,CASSFRGRARDTQYF
-,-,TRBV7-8,TRBJ1-5,TGTGCCAGCAGCTTTTCGTGGGGGTCCCAGCCCCAGCATTTT,CASSFSWGSQPQHF
once,-,TRBV13,TRBJ2-5,TGTGCCAGCAGCTCCGTGGGTCCACAAGAGACCCAGTACTTC,CASSSVGPQETQYF
-,-,TRBV20-1,TRBJ2-7,TGCAGTGCTGGCGGGGTTTACGAGCAGTACTTC,CSAGGVYEQYF
-,TRBD1,TRBV6-5,TRBJ1-1,TGTGCCAGCAGTTTACGAGGACAGGGCGGTGTAGCTTTCTTT,CASSLRGQGGVAFF
-,TRBD2,TRBV19,TRBJ2-5,TGTGCCAGTAAGGGTGCTAGCGGGAGGGCCCACGAGACCCAGTACTTC,CASKGASGRAHETQYF
-,-,TRBV5-1,TRBJ2-2,TGCGCCAGCAGCTTGGGAGATACCGGGGAGCTGTTTTTT,CASSLGDTGELFF
-,TRBD2,TRBV5-1,TRBJ2-2,TGCGCCAGCAGCTTGGCTGGGACTAGCGGGACCGGGGAGCTGTTTTTT,CASSLAGTSGTGELFF
-,-,TRBV9,TRBJ2-2,TGTGCCAGCAGCCCCCTGATTCGGCAGGGTGTGAACACCGGGGAGCTGTTTTTT,CASSPLIRQGVNTGELFF
-,-,TRBV21-1,TRBJ1-6,TGTGCCAGCAGCAAAGGGTCGGGATCACCCCTCCACTTT,CASSKGSGSPLHF
-,-,TRBV29-1,TRBJ2-6,TGCAGCGTTGAAGGGGGAGGTGGGGCCAACGTCCTGACTTTC,CSVEGGGGANVLTF
-,TRBD1,TRBV2,TRBJ1-1,TGTGCCAGCAGTACGGGACAGGGAGGGTCTGAAGCTTTCTTT,CASSTGQGGSEAFF
-,-,TRBV5-1,TRBJ1-4,TGCGCCAGCAGCCCCCGCAGGGTAGAGGAAAAACTGTTTTTT,CASSPRRVEEKLFF
-,TRBD1,TRBV5-1,TRBJ2-7,TGCGCCAGCAGCTCGGGACAGGCATCCTACGAGCAGTACTTC,CASSSGQASYEQYF
-,TRBD1,TRBV10-1,TRBJ1-2,TGCGCCAGCAGTCCGGGACAGAACTATGGCTACACCTTC,CASSPGQNYGYTF
-,TRBD1,TRBV6-5,TRBJ1-5,TGTGCCAGCAGTGCCGGGACAGAAAGTCAGCCCCAGCATTTT,CASSAGTESQPQHF
-,-,TRBV10-3,TRBJ1-1,TGTGCCATCAGTGAGGGAAACACTGAAGCTTTCTTT,CAISEGNTEAFF
-,-,TRBV7-3,TRBJ2-6,TGTGCCAGCAGCTTAGGGACACTACGTCGAGGGGCCAACGTCCTGACTTTC,CASSLGTLRRGANVLTF
-,-,TRBV11-2,TRBJ2-7,TGTGCCAGCAGCCACCCCCAGGAGGCCTCCAGCCGGTACGAGCAGTACTTC,CASSHPQEASSRYEQYF
-,-,TRBV28,TRBJ1-3,TGTGCCAGCAAGGGGGGCTCTCTGCAAAACACCATATATTTT,CASKGGSLQNTIYF
-,-,TRBV7-2,TRBJ1-1,TGTGCCAGCAGCAGACTTTTTAGCACTGAAGCTTTCTTT,CASSRLFSTEAFF
-,TRBD2,TRBV7-3,TRBJ2-4,TGTGCCAGCAGCTACCACGGGGGGGCGCAAAACATTCAGTACTTC,CASSYHGGAQNIQYF
few,TRBD2,TRBV10-2,TRBJ2-1,TGCGCCAGCAGTGTCAGCGGGGGGAGGGGCTACAATGAGCAGTTCTTC,CASSVSGGRGYNEQFF
-,-,TRBV7-9,TRBJ1-2,TGTGCCAGCAGCTTAGTTAGTTGGGGCACGGGGGATGGCTACACCTTC,CASSLVSWGTGDGYTF
-,-,TRBV6-1,TRBJ1-2,TGTGCCCGCACGGCGGTGGGAACCTATGGCTACACCTTC,CARTAVGTYGYTF
-,TRBD1,TRBV19,TRBJ1-2,TGTGCCAGTAGTACCGGACAGGGATGGAACAACTATGGCTACACCTTC,CASSTGQGWNNYGYTF
-,-,TRBV7-9,TRBJ1-4,TGTGCCAGCAGCTTCGGGAACCAACAAGAAAAACTGTTTTTT,CASSFGNQQEKLFF
-,TRBD2,TRBV7-9,TRBJ2-7,TGTGCCAGCAGCTTAGCCGGGGGGGGCTCCTACGAGCAGTACTTC,CASSLAGGGSYEQYF
few,-,TRBV2,TRBJ2-2,TGTGCCAGCCATCTAAGACAAGTACCGAACACCGGGGAGCTGTTTTTT,CASHLRQVPNTGELFF
-,TRBD1,TRBV7-9,TRBJ2-7,TGTGCCAGCAGCTCCCCTCCGGGACAGGGGGCGGGGTACGAGCAGTACTTC,CASSSPPGQGAGYEQYF
-,-,TRBV10-1,TRBJ2-1,TGCGCCAGCAGTGACCCAGCGAAAGACAATGAGCAGTTCTTC,CASSDPAKDNEQFF
-,-,TRBV30,TRBJ2-7,TGTGCCTGGAGTGTTGGGGTCCTCTACGAGCAGTACTTC,CAWSVGVLYEQYF
-,TRBD1,TRBV27,TRBJ1-2,TGTGCCAGCAGTAGGGGGCCCTATGGCTACACCTTC,CASSRGPYGYTF
once,TRBD2,TRBV10-3,TRBJ2-3,TGTGCCATCAGTGATAAGGCTAGCGGGAGGAAGGGTCACCCAGATACGCAGTATTTT,CAISDKASGRKGHPDTQYF
-,TRBD1,TRBV28,TRBJ1-1,TGTGCCGCGCCGAGATCCCGGGACAGGGAACCTGAAGCTTTCTTT,CAAPRSRDREPEAFF
-,TRBD1,TRBV7-2,TRBJ2-3,TGTGCCAGCAGCCAGGGGGCCCGAAATACGCAGTATTTT,CASSQGARNTQYF
-,TRBD2,TRBV15,TRBJ2-1,TGTGCCACCAGCCCACAGCGGGAGACTATAAATGAGCAGTTCTTC,CATSPQRETINEQFF
-,-,TRBV5-8,TRBJ1-2,TGTGCCAGCAGCTTGCCCCTCTTGGGTGGGGCTAACTATGGCTACACCTTC,CASSLPLLGGANYGYTF
-,TRBD2,TRBV7-9,TRBJ2-5,TGTGCCAGCACCCACCGCGGGGGGGCCGTGGAGACCCAGTACTTC,CASTHRGGAVETQYF
-,TRBD1,TRBV7-2,TRBJ1-5,TGTGCCAGCAGTTACCAGGGGGCTGCTGAGCCCCAGCATTTT,CASSYQGAAEPQHF